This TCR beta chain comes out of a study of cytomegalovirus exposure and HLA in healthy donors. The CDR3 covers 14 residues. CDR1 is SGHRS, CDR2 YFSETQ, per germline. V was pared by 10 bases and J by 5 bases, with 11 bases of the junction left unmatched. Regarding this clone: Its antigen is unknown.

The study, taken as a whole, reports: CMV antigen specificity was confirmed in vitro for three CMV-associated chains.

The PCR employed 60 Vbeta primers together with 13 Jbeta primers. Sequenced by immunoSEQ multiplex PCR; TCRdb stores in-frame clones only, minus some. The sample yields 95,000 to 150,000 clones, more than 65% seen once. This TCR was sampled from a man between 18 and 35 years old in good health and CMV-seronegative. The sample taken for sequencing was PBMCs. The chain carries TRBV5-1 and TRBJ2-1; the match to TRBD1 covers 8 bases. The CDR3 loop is CASGDRGLNNEQFF. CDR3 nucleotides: TGCGCCTCAGGTGACAGGGGATTGAACAATGAGCAGTTCTTC. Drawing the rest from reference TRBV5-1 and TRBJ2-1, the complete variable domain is KAGVTQTPRYLIKTRGQQVTLSCSPISGHRSVSWYQQTPGQGLQFLFEYFSETQRNKGNFPGRFSGRQFSNSRSEMNVSTLELGDSALYLCASGDRGLNNEQFFGPGTRLTVL.